This note documents a single T cell receptor beta chain sequence. As handled by the study authors: Using reference gene primer amplification, nucleated cell counts were estimated. Profiling relied on immunoSEQ multiplex PCR, and the TCRdb table lists in-frame clones only, not all of them. V and J calls and clone size are as listed in that table; D and trimming were resolved from the DNA. The data hold 120,000 to 150,000 clones, with about 84% observed a single time. Exposed volunteers were people who met a COVID-19 case within 2 weeks before study entry. The sample originates from a study of blood T cell repertoires in COVID-19. This CDR3 region has 14 residues. Deletions cut 5 bases from V and 2 bases from J, with 11 bases between. CDR1 is SGHVS and CDR2 is FQNEAQ in the germline V gene.

The rearrangement links TRBV7-8 to TRBJ2-3; perhaps TRBD2 as D (5 bases). The receptor was isolated from a woman between 18 and 29 years old who had been exposed to COVID-19. The sequenced sample consisted of PBMCs or T cells enriched from blood (not recorded which). The CDR3 region is CASSPPGITDTQYF. DNA of the CDR3: TGTGCCAGCAGCCCTCCGGGGATCACAGATACGCAGTATTTT.